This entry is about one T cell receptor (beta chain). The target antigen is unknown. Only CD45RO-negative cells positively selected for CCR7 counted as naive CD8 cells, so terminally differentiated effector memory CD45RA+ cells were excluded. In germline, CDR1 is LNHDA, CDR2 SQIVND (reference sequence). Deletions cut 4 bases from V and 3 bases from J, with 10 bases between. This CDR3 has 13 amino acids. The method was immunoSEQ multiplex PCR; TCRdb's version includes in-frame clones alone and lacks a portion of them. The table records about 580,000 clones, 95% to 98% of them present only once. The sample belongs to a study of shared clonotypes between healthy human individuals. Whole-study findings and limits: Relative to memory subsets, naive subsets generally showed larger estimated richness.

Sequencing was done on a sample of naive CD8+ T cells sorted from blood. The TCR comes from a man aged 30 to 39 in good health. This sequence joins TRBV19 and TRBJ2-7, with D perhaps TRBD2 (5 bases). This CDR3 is CASSKGVGYEQYF. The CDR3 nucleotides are TGTGCCAGTAGTAAGGGAGTAGGCTACGAGCAGTACTTC.